This T cell receptor (beta chain) was identified during a study of post-analysis software for immune sequencing data. Study at large: Relapsing-remitting, secondary progressive and progressive-relapsing courses of multiple sclerosis were included. Broader study findings: Patients used several TRBV segments, including TRBV5-6, TRBV5-1 and TRBV20-1, more often than controls.

Libraries were made from TCR beta cDNA, and they carried unique molecular identifiers. Between roughly 0.95 and 10 million T cells gave rise to roughly 0.5 million cDNA molecules. MiXCR, applied by TCRdb to the PCR reads, yields one record per CDR3 protein. The sample lists about 820,000 distinct CDR3 sequences, roughly 50% occurring once. Germline V gene data show CDR1 as MGHRA and CDR2 as YSYEKL. Trimming removed 0 bases at V and 4 bases at J, with 16 bases between. The CDR3 is 16 amino acids. Note on this clonotype: Its antigen is currently unknown.

The chain links TRBV4-1 to TRBJ2-7, with a weak D call TRBD1 (6 bases). Sequenced: blood. The clonotype originates from a girl aged 10 to 17 with multiple sclerosis. Here the CDR3 DNA reads TGCGCCAGCAGCCAAGAGATGGGGGCGGCGGGTTACGAGCAGTACTTC. Its translation is CASSQEMGAAGYEQYF.